This T cell receptor beta chain was observed in a study of cytomegalovirus exposure and HLA in healthy donors. Primers: 60 Vbeta forward and 13 Jbeta reverse. Sequencing was performed with immunoSEQ multiplex PCR; in TCRdb, only in-frame clones are kept and a portion is missing. The sample has about 140,000 clones; about 75% are singletons. This clone showed up just once. The CDR3 consists of 16 residues. V lost 2 bases, J lost 7 bases, and 10 bases stayed unmatched. From germline, CDR1 is SGHNT and CDR2 YYREEE (reference sequence). This clonotype originated in a man younger than 30 in good health and CMV-seronegative. This chain connects TRBV5-4 to TRBJ2-2; the match to TRBD1 covers 8 bases. Specimen: PBMCs. The CDR3, as DNA: TGTGCCAGCAGCTTAGGCGGAAGACAGGGGAGCGGGGAGCTGTTTTTT. Translation: CASSLGGRQGSGELFF. Together with reference TRBV5-4 and TRBJ2-2, the CDR3 gives the full variable domain: ETGVTQSPTHLIKTRGQQVTLRCSSQSGHNTVSWYQQALGQGPQFIFQYYREEENGRGNFPPRFSGLQFPNYSSELNVNALELDDSALYLCASSLGGRQGSGELFFGEGSRLTVL.